The T cell receptor beta chain described here comes from a study of blood T cell repertoires in COVID-19. Sequencing was performed with immunoSEQ multiplex PCR; in TCRdb, only in-frame clones are kept and a portion is missing. The profile shows roughly 350,000 clones, around 85% of them singletons. This CDR3 region has 15 residues. Trimming left V 8 bases short and J 6 bases short, with 20 bases between. The germline CDR1 and CDR2 sequences are MNHEY and SMNVEV (reference sequence). This clonotype was obtained from a woman between 18 and 30 years old with acute or convalescent COVID-19. Sequenced input: peripheral blood. The chain joins TRBV27 to TRBJ2-1; D remains ambiguous. The CDR3: CASAFTARTSNEQFF. The CDR3 DNA reads TGTGCCAGCGCATTTACGGCTAGAACGAGCAATGAGCAGTTCTTC.